This entry concerns a single TCR beta chain. The V and J ends lost 6 bases and 6 bases respectively, with 10 bases between them. This CDR3 is built from 12 residues. Germline-derived CDR1 and CDR2 are MNHEY and SMNVEV (reference sequence). Some clones are missing from TCRdb's copy, which holds only in-frame ones; the method was immunoSEQ multiplex PCR. The sample carries tens of thousands of clones, nearly 99% recorded once. The source of the sample is a study of technical replicates of blood from a few donors. This chain uses TRBV27 with TRBJ2-3; possible D gene TRBD1, 5 bases. The sequenced sample was T cells isolated from PBMCs. The TCR sequence derives from a human donor in good health. CDR3 nucleotides: TGTGCCAGCAGCAGGGTTTCGGATACGCAGTATTTT. It codes for CASSRVSDTQYF.